The rows below give T cell receptor beta chains drawn from one sample of a study of blood T cell repertoires in COVID-19. Sequenced by immunoSEQ multiplex PCR; TCRdb stores in-frame clones only, minus some. The sample holds about 92,000 clones; roughly 87% are singletons and the top ten take about 18%. The sample was peripheral blood. The receptors originated from an older woman with COVID-19, enrolled during active disease. The CDR3 runs from the conserved cysteine through the conserved F or W. D genes are given only for firm matches. The size entry is marked missing in some rows and otherwise reads once, few, many or a size class.

J gene	clone size	V gene	D gene	CDR3 protein	CDR3 DNA
TRBJ1-1	.	TRBV6-5	.	CASTPVTAANTEAFF	TGTGCCAGCACTCCGGTGACGGCGGCGAACACTGAAGCTTTCTTT
TRBJ2-7	.	TRBV7-6	TRBD2	CASSLWASGEYEQYF	TGTGCCAGCAGCTTATGGGCTAGCGGGGAATACGAGCAGTACTTC
TRBJ1-2	.	TRBV2	.	CASFMLGLTLFTNYGYTF	TGTGCCAGCTTTATGCTTGGACTGACGCTCTTTACCAACTATGGCTACACCTTC
TRBJ1-2	once	TRBV6-5	TRBD1	CASSYAGGGYGYTF	TGTGCCAGCAGTTACGCAGGGGGCGGTTATGGCTACACCTTC
TRBJ1-5	.	TRBV28	.	CASSLYQAGNQPQHF	TGTGCCAGCAGTTTATACCAGGCCGGCAATCAGCCCCAGCATTTT
TRBJ1-1	.	TRBV19	TRBD1	CATRDSNTEAFF	TGTGCCACCCGGGACAGCAACACTGAAGCTTTCTTT
TRBJ2-7	.	TRBV6-5	.	CASSYRFPTTGAEQYF	TGTGCCAGCAGTTACCGATTTCCTACTACAGGAGCCGAGCAGTACTTC
TRBJ1-5	many	TRBV7-8	TRBD1	CASSPDRGHQPQHF	TGTGCCAGCAGCCCGGACAGGGGGCATCAGCCCCAGCATTTT
TRBJ2-7	once	TRBV3-1/TRBV3-2	.	CASSPWGPPYEQYF	TGTGCCAGCAGCCCTTGGGGGCCCCCCTACGAGCAGTACTTC
TRBJ1-1	.	TRBV7-9	TRBD1	CASSLGDRVGNTEAFF	TGTGCCAGCAGCTTAGGGGACAGGGTTGGGAACACTGAAGCTTTCTTT
TRBJ2-2	once	TRBV6-6	TRBD1	CASSTTGGNTGELFF	TGTGCCAGCAGTACGACAGGGGGAAACACCGGGGAGCTGTTTTTT
TRBJ2-7	.	TRBV2	.	CASASQGYEQYF	TGTGCCAGCGCCTCACAGGGATACGAGCAGTACTTC
TRBJ2-7	.	TRBV5-6	TRBD2	CASSTWGLAATYEQYF	TGTGCCAGCAGCACATGGGGACTAGCGGCGACCTACGAGCAGTACTTC
TRBJ2-3	.	TRBV19	.	CASRQTRVSDTQYF	TGTGCCAGCAGACAGACTAGAGTCTCAGATACGCAGTATTTT
TRBJ1-2	.	TRBV7-2	.	CASSPDTNYGYTF	TGTGCCAGCAGCCCCGACACGAACTATGGCTACACCTTC
TRBJ1-1	.	TRBV5-6	.	CASRIGAGTLNTEAFF	TGTGCCAGCAGAATCGGGGCGGGGACCCTGAACACTGAAGCTTTCTTT
TRBJ2-2	.	TRBV27	TRBD2	CASSWSSGNTGELFF	TGTGCCAGCAGTTGGTCTAGCGGCAACACCGGGGAGCTGTTTTTT
TRBJ1-6	.	TRBV6-2/TRBV6-3	TRBD1	CASSKGQGWNSPLHF	TGTGCCAGCAGTAAGGGACAGGGTTGGAATTCACCCCTCCACTTT
TRBJ1-1	.	TRBV7-8	.	CASSLGGQATEAFF	TGTGCCAGCAGCTTAGGTGGGCAAGCCACTGAAGCTTTCTTT
TRBJ1-4	.	TRBV2	TRBD1	CASSEVGDRGSEKLFF	TGTGCCAGCAGTGAAGTTGGGGACAGGGGTTCTGAAAAACTGTTTTTT
TRBJ2-3	.	TRBV6-5	TRBD2	CASSRLAGSTDTQYF	TGTGCCAGCAGTCGACTAGCGGGAAGCACAGATACGCAGTATTTT
TRBJ1-6	.	TRBV3-1/TRBV3-2	TRBD1	CASSEFGQGVAPLHF	TGTGCCAGCAGCGAGTTCGGACAGGGGGTCGCACCCCTCCACTTT
TRBJ2-3	.	TRBV2	.	CASSPNRELSTDTQYF	TGTGCCAGCAGCCCGAACCGAGAACTAAGCACAGATACGCAGTATTTT
TRBJ1-4	.	TRBV3-1/TRBV3-2	.	CASSQDRGGKLFF	TGTGCCAGCAGCCAAGATCGGGGGGGAAAACTGTTTTTT
TRBJ2-7	.	TRBV7-9	.	CASSLGTYEQYF	TGTGCCAGCAGCTTGGGCACTTACGAGCAGTACTTC
TRBJ2-2	.	TRBV5-1	TRBD2	CASSLQLADTGELFF	TGCGCCAGCAGCTTGCAACTAGCGGACACCGGGGAGCTGTTTTTT
TRBJ1-5	.	TRBV18	TRBD1	CASSQAGQGSKPQHF	TGTGCCAGCTCACAGGCGGGACAGGGATCGAAACCCCAGCATTTT
TRBJ2-3	.	TRBV6-5	.	CASRRGSDTQYF	TGTGCCAGCAGGCGGGGTTCAGATACGCAGTATTTT
TRBJ1-5	.	TRBV11-2	TRBD1	CASSQGQGGYQPQHF	TGTGCCAGCAGCCAGGGACAGGGCGGATATCAGCCCCAGCATTTT
TRBJ2-3	.	TRBV6-5	.	CASSYNRGTDTQYF	TGTGCCAGCAGTTACAACAGGGGCACAGATACGCAGTATTTT
TRBJ2-7	once	TRBV29-1	.	CSVRPSRPGSYEQYF	TGCAGCGTCAGACCTTCACGTCCGGGATCCTACGAGCAGTACTTC
TRBJ1-4	.	TRBV4-1	.	CASSQVGGVGEKLFF	TGCGCCAGCAGCCAAGTGGGAGGGGTGGGTGAAAAACTGTTTTTT
TRBJ2-7	.	TRBV19	.	CASSPLKGYEQYF	TGTGCCAGTAGTCCCTTAAAGGGGTACGAGCAGTACTTC
TRBJ2-1	.	TRBV19	.	CASSTGRYNEQFF	TGTGCCAGTAGTACAGGGCGTTACAATGAGCAGTTCTTC
TRBJ2-5	.	TRBV19	.	CASSMAQETQYF	TGTGCCAGTAGTATGGCCCAAGAGACCCAGTACTTC
TRBJ2-7	.	TRBV6-2/TRBV6-3	.	CASSYSSYEQYF	TGTGCCAGCAGTTATAGCAGCTACGAGCAGTACTTC
TRBJ2-5	.	TRBV12-3/TRBV12-4	.	CASRDSSETQYF	TGTGCCAGCAGGGACAGTTCGGAGACCCAGTACTTC
TRBJ2-3	.	TRBV5-1	TRBD2	CASSRGGVTDTQYF	TGCGCCAGCAGTCGCGGGGGAGTCACAGATACGCAGTATTTT
TRBJ2-7	.	TRBV3-1/TRBV3-2	TRBD2	CASSPLGLAGGYEQYF	TGTGCCAGCAGCCCCCTGGGACTAGCGGGGGGGTACGAGCAGTACTTC
TRBJ2-1	.	TRBV5-6	TRBD2	CASGLISGGPLEQFF	TGTGCCAGCGGTCTAATTAGCGGGGGGCCCCTTGAGCAGTTCTTC
TRBJ1-3	.	TRBV19	TRBD1	CASSLNPGQGYGNTIYF	TGTGCCAGTAGTTTGAACCCGGGACAGGGTTATGGAAACACCATATATTTT
TRBJ2-7	.	TRBV5-1	TRBD2	CASSFQTSGGGEQYF	TGCGCCAGCAGCTTTCAGACTAGCGGGGGTGGCGAGCAGTACTTC
TRBJ2-1	.	TRBV4-3	TRBD2	CASSQDLAGGSYNEQFF	TGCGCCAGCAGCCAAGACCTAGCGGGGGGCTCCTACAATGAGCAGTTCTTC
TRBJ2-7	.	TRBV19	TRBD2	CASSPAGGYEQYF	TGTGCCAGTAGTCCAGCGGGGGGGTACGAGCAGTACTTC
TRBJ1-2	.	TRBV4-1	.	CASSLSAYYGYTF	TGCGCCAGCAGCCTTTCTGCGTACTATGGCTACACCTTC
TRBJ1-1	.	TRBV30	TRBD1	CAWTLLGGVTEAFF	TGTGCCTGGACTCTACTAGGGGGCGTCACTGAAGCTTTCTTT
TRBJ1-1	few	TRBV7-2	.	CASTYARGQEAFF	TGTGCCAGCACCTACGCCCGCGGACAGGAAGCTTTCTTT
TRBJ1-1	.	TRBV2	.	CASSYNTGNTEAFF	TGTGCCAGCAGCTATAACACAGGGAACACTGAAGCTTTCTTT
TRBJ2-7	.	TRBV2	TRBD2	CASIRERGAYEQYF	TGTGCCAGCATTAGGGAGCGGGGGGCCTACGAGCAGTACTTC